The 2 T cell receptor beta chains below were found in one sample sequenced in a study of early T cells in non-severe SARS-CoV-2 infection. TCRdb redid the calling of the 5' RACE reads with MiXCR, one entry per CDR3 protein. The profile shows tens of thousands of distinct CDR3 sequences, approximately 8% of them singletons. The sample consisted of whole blood, taken at baseline. The receptors originated from an adult who was a healthcare worker with PCR-confirmed SARS-CoV-2 infection or an uninfected control (not recorded which).

This clonotype was seen more than once but under ten times. The rearrangement uses TRBV20-1 and TRBJ1-3; 11 positions match TRBD1. CDR1 and CDR2 from the germline V gene are DFQATT and SNEGSKA (reference sequence). V lost 0 bases, J lost 0 bases, and 4 bases stayed unmatched. The CDR3 has 17 amino acids. In DNA, the CDR3 is TGCAGTGCTAGAGATGGACAGGGGGCAAGCTCTGGAAACACCATATATTTT. This translates into CSARDGQGASSGNTIYF.

The chain uses TRBV27 and TRBJ2-7; D might be TRBD1 (6 bases). Trimming left V 1 base short and J 4 bases short, with 11 bases between. CDR3 length: 14 residues. In germline, CDR1 is MNHEY, CDR2 SMNVEV (reference sequence). The CDR3 DNA reads TGTGCCAGCAGTTTATGGGACACGCCTTACGAGCAGTACTTC. Translated: CASSLWDTPYEQYF.